This T cell receptor beta chain was profiled in a study of shared clonotypes between healthy human individuals. Profiling relied on immunoSEQ multiplex PCR, and the TCRdb table lists in-frame clones only, not all of them. Among roughly 1,600,000 clones listed, about 98.5% were seen once. Sequenced input: naive CD4+ T cells sorted from blood. The subset: CD45RA+ positively selected. The clonotype was recovered from a man aged 25-45 years in good health.

CDR3 amino acids: CASSVGGAGGEQYF. CDR3 in DNA: TGTGCCAGCAGCGTAGGGGGAGCGGGAGGCGAGCAGTACTTC. The chain joins TRBV9 to TRBJ2-7; 9 nucleotides agree with TRBD2. Losses at the gene ends were 0 bases for V and 6 bases for J; bases not matched to a gene: 4. Germline V lookup: CDR1 SGDLS, CDR2 YYNGEE. The CDR3 contains 14 residues.